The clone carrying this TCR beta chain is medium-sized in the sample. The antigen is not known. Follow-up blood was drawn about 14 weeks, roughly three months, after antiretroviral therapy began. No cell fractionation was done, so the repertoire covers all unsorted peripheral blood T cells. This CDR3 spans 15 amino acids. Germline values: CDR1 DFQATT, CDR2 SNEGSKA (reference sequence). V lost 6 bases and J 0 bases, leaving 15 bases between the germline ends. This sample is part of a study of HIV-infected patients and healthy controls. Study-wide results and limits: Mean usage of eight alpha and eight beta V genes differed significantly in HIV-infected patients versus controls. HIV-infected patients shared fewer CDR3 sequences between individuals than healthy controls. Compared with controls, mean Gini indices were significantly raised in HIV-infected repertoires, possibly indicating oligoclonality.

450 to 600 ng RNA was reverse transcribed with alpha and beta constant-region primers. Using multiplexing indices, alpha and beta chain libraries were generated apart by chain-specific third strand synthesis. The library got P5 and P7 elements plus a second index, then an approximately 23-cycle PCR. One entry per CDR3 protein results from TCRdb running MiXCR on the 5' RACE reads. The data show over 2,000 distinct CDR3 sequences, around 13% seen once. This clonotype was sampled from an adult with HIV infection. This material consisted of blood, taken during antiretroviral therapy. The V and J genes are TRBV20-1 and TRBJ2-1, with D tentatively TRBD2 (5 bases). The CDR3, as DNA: TGCAGTGCCAGCGGCAGGCCCAGCTCCTACAATGAGCAGTTCTTC. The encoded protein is CSASGRPSSYNEQFF.